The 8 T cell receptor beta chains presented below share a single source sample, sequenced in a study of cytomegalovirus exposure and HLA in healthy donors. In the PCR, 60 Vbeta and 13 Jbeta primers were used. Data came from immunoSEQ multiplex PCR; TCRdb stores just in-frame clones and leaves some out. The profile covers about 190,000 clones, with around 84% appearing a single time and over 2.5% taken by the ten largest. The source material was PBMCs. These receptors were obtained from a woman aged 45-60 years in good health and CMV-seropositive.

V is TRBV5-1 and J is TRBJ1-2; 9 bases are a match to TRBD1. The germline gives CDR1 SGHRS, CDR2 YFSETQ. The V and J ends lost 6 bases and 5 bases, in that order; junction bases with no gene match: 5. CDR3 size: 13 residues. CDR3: CASNTGGLYGYTF. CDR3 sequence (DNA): TGCGCCAGCAATACAGGGGGCTTGTATGGCTACACCTTC.

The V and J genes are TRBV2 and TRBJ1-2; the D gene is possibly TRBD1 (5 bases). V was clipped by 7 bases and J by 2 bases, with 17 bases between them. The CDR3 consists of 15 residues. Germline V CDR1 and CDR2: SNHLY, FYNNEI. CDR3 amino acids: CASTENPGLNYGYTF. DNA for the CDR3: TGTGCCAGCACCGAAAATCCAGGGTTAAACTATGGCTACACCTTC.

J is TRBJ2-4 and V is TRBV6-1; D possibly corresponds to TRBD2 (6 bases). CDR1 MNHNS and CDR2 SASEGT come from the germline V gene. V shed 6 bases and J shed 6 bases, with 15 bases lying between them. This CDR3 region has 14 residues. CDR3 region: CASSQPGTRNIQYF. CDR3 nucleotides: TGTGCCAGCAGCCAACCCGGGACTCGAAACATTCAGTACTTC.

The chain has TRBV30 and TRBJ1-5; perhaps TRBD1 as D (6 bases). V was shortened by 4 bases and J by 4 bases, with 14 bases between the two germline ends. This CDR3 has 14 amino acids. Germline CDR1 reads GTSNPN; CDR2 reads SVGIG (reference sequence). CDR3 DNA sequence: TGTGCCTGGACACAGGGCGACTTAAATCAGCCCCAGCATTTT. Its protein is CAWTQGDLNQPQHF.

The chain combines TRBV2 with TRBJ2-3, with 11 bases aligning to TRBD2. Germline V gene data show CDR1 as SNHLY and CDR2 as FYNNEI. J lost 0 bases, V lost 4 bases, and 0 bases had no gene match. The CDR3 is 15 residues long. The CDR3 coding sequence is TGTGCCAGCAGTGTAGCGGGGGGGAGCACAGATACGCAGTATTTT. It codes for CASSVAGGSTDTQYF.

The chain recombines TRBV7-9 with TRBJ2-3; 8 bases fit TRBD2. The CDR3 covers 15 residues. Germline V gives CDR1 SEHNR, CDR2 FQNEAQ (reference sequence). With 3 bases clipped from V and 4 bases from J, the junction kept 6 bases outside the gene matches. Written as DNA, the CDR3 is TGTGCCAGCAGCTTCTATGGACTAGCCGCAGATACGCAGTATTTT. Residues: CASSFYGLAADTQYF.

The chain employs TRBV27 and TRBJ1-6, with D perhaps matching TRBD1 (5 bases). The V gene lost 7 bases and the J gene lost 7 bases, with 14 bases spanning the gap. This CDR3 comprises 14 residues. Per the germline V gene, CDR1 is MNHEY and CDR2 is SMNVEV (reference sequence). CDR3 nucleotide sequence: TGTGCCAGCACCGATCTGGGGGGGAATTCACCCCTCCACTTT. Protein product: CASTDLGGNSPLHF.

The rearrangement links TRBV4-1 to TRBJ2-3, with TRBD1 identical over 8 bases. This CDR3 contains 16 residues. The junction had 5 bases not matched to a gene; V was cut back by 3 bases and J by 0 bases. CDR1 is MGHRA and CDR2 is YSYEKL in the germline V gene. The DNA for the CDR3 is TGCGCCAGCAGCCAGGTAACAGGGGGAAGCACAGATACGCAGTATTTT. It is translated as CASSQVTGGSTDTQYF.